This T cell receptor beta chain was retrieved from a study of shared clonotypes between healthy human individuals (dated by TCRdb to 2020 to 2022). For the wider study: The cohort included three men and a couple of women between 18 and 49 years of age. Leukapheresis yielded between about 0.94 and 10 billion PBMCs per donor. Blood TCR repertoires of a handful of healthy adults were deeply sequenced to estimate repertoire size and the extent of clonotype sharing between individuals. Per donor, three plates each were used for CD4 naive and CD4 memory, two for CD8 naive, and one for CD8 memory. To increase sequencing depth and limit assay-specific biases, different laboratories used diverse techniques to prepare libraries and sequence TCR repertoires.

The study at large found these results: Naive subsets generally had larger estimated clonotype richness than memory subsets. Higher generation probabilities were observed for clonotypes shared by all four sorted-subset donors than for non-shared clonotypes. The genetic and exposure-history diversity represented was limited by the small number of donors. Sampling was restricted to blood, and TCR repertoires in tissue are likely to differ from TCR repertoires in blood. When a few donors were compared, the shared fraction of clonotypes was roughly 4.8% for naive CD4, about 4% for naive CD8, 2.3% for memory CD4, and less than 0.45% for memory CD8. Rarefaction of sorted-subset datasets indicated incomplete sequencing despite the large sequencing depth. Based on pairwise subsampling, the degree of clonotype sharing among donors was expected to be affected by sequencing depth.

Counted from cysteine to phenylalanine, this CDR3 has 13 amino acids. The entry retains the CDR3 DNA only, 39 bases that are in frame from base 1. Deletion took 3 bases off V and 15 bases off J, with a span of 18 bases between the germline ends. From the germline V gene, CDR1 is KGHSH and CDR2 is LQKENI. Using the deep immunoSEQ assay, TCR CDR3 regions were amplified from genomic DNA by multiplex PCR. For each cell subset, the extracted genomic DNA was distributed evenly across all wells of several immunoSEQ 96-well plates, and each plate served as one replicate. For sorted subsets, each replicate PCR was loaded with about 0.2 ug genomic DNA, equivalent to roughly 30,000 T cell genomes. Purified libraries were measured with a Qubit 3.0 fluorometer, size-checked on a Bioanalyzer 2100, and measured again with the KAPA Library Quantification kit. Each immunoSEQ 96-well plate was sequenced on its own single-read 150-cycle Illumina NextSeq 550 flow cell. For the original study's pipeline: Because only junctional sequences without quality scores were contained in the immunoSEQ output, filtering matching that applied to full-length reads could not be performed. Sequences were annotated with PyIR, a Python wrapper for IgBLAST v1.9, using IMGT germline references to assign V/J genes and CDR3. Reads were removed for weak V/J assignments (E-value above 1e-6), missing CDR3, stop codons, out-of-frame junctions, or ambiguous translated residues. V3J clonotypes were defined by identical inferred V gene, J gene, and CDR3 amino acid sequence. Percentage overlap between repertoires was calculated by dividing the number of shared unique clonotypes by the size of the smaller repertoire. RTK rarefaction, the Chao1 estimator, and Recon v2.1 estimates of unobserved clonotypes were used to assess repertoire richness. Generation probabilities for all TCRbeta clonotypes obtained by the gDNA method from a handful of donors were computed using OLGA. Held by TCRdb, this immuneACCESS table contains in-frame sequences only and omits some clones. Under half of the omission traces to an unresolved V gene where checked; the cause of the rest is unknown. That table gives V, J and clone size, and the DNA gave D and trimming. The sample table shows more than 2 million clones, and roughly 95% are seen once. The ten biggest clones cover over 1.5% of the sample.

CD8 naive samples were CD45RO-negative cells positively selected for CCR7, giving a CD45RA+CCR7+ population that excluded TemRA cells. The donors were healthy, HIV-negative adults with no recently reported acute infections or vaccinations. Every donor was a Caucasian adult residing in Nashville, Tennessee, USA. Blood was obtained by leukapheresis, after which PBMCs were separated by Ficoll-Histopaque density gradient centrifugation and cryopreserved in liquid nitrogen vapor phase. Purity and quantity of every magnetically sorted T cell population were checked by analytical flow cytometry. Genomic DNA was isolated from each sorted fraction and quantified by UV absorbance on a Nanodrop 2000c. This clone was recorded once. The antigen it recognizes is unknown. Qualities for individual bases were not recorded, and no much larger clone is one base off.

The specimen sequenced was naive CD8+ T cells from PBMCs. The sample's cell subset or site label, decoded: CD45RA+CCR7+. This TCR derives from a man between 18 and 29 years old in good health. Some clones in this sample may be carry-over from other donors' samples. The chain links TRBV18 with TRBJ2-1; the D region possibly corresponds to TRBD2 (5 bases align). CDR3 loop: CASSPPPDSRRFF. The bases read TGTGCCAGCTCACCCCCACCGGACTCCCGGCGGTTCTTC.